A selection of T cell receptor beta chains follows, all from one sample in a study of response to subunit inactivated influenza vaccine. Each CDR3 protein gets one entry after TCRdb re-called the RT-PCR reads with MiXCR. The sample lists 500,000 to 600,000 distinct CDR3 sequences; about 15% were seen once. The sample was PBMCs from blood, taken roughly 12 days after vaccination. These receptors originate from a man aged 45-60 years who received an inactivated influenza vaccine. The CDR3 runs from the conserved cysteine through the conserved F or W. The D gene is left open where the match is weak. Part of the rows lack a size; the others show once, few, many or a class for expanded clones.

J gene: TRBJ2-2; clone size: NA; V gene: TRBV27; D gene: TRBD2; CDR3 protein: CASSPRGGLAGATGELFF; CDR3 DNA: TGTGCCAGCAGTCCTAGGGGGGGGCTAGCGGGGGCGACCGGGGAGCTGTTTTTT
J gene: TRBJ1-2; clone size: few; V gene: TRBV4-1; D gene: NA; CDR3 protein: CASSVGDGYTF; CDR3 DNA: TGCGCCAGCAGCGTTGGGGATGGCTACACCTTC
J gene: TRBJ2-7; clone size: many; V gene: TRBV7-2; D gene: TRBD1; CDR3 protein: CASSWAMSTGGYEQYF; CDR3 DNA: TGTGCCAGCAGCTGGGCGATGTCGACAGGGGGCTACGAGCAGTACTTC
J gene: TRBJ1-2; clone size: NA; V gene: TRBV12-3/TRBV12-4; D gene: NA; CDR3 protein: CASSPQVNYGYTF; CDR3 DNA: TGTGCCAGCAGTCCACAGGTTAACTATGGCTACACCTTC
J gene: TRBJ2-7; clone size: NA; V gene: TRBV20-1; D gene: NA; CDR3 protein: CSARPTTVRSGQVF; CDR3 DNA: TGCAGTGCTAGACCCACTACAGTCAGGTCTGGGCAAGTCTTC
J gene: TRBJ1-1; clone size: few; V gene: TRBV2; D gene: NA; CDR3 protein: CASTKKTGSNTEAFF; CDR3 DNA: TGTGCCAGCACGAAGAAAACAGGCTCGAACACTGAAGCTTTCTTT
J gene: TRBJ2-7; clone size: NA; V gene: TRBV7-8; D gene: TRBD1; CDR3 protein: CASSLYHSGQGTYEQYF; CDR3 DNA: TGTGCCAGCAGCCTGTACCATTCGGGACAGGGGACCTACGAGCAGTACTTC
J gene: TRBJ2-2; clone size: many; V gene: TRBV2; D gene: TRBD2; CDR3 protein: CASSRAGPGELFF; CDR3 DNA: TGTGCCAGCAGCCGAGCGGGACCCGGGGAGCTGTTTTTT
J gene: TRBJ2-7; clone size: NA; V gene: TRBV2; D gene: NA; CDR3 protein: CASSVDGAYEQYF; CDR3 DNA: TGTGCCAGCAGTGTTGACGGCGCCTACGAGCAGTACTTC
J gene: TRBJ2-7; clone size: NA; V gene: TRBV20-1; D gene: NA; CDR3 protein: CSARPTTGFSYEQYF; CDR3 DNA: TGCAGTGCTAGACCCACCACAGGGTTTAGCTACGAGCAGTACTTC
J gene: TRBJ1-1; clone size: many; V gene: TRBV20-1; D gene: TRBD1; CDR3 protein: CSARDGQGNTEAFF; CDR3 DNA: TGCAGTGCTAGAGATGGACAGGGGAACACTGAAGCTTTCTTT
J gene: TRBJ2-7; clone size: NA; V gene: TRBV20-1; D gene: TRBD1; CDR3 protein: CSVESGTGNEQYF; CDR3 DNA: TGCAGTGTTGAATCCGGGACAGGGAACGAGCAGTACTTC
J gene: TRBJ2-3; clone size: few; V gene: TRBV7-9; D gene: NA; CDR3 protein: CASSLTQGTTDTQYF; CDR3 DNA: TGTGCCAGCAGCTTGACCCAGGGAACCACAGATACGCAGTATTTT
J gene: TRBJ2-7; clone size: NA; V gene: TRBV10-3; D gene: TRBD2; CDR3 protein: CAISQREGLNEQYF; CDR3 DNA: TGTGCCATCAGCCAGCGGGAGGGCCTAAACGAGCAGTACTTC
J gene: TRBJ2-1; clone size: few; V gene: TRBV5-1; D gene: TRBD2; CDR3 protein: CASSSGGGYNEQFF; CDR3 DNA: TGCGCCAGCAGCTCGGGAGGTGGGTACAATGAGCAGTTCTTC
J gene: TRBJ1-1; clone size: few; V gene: TRBV29-1; D gene: TRBD1; CDR3 protein: CSVDRGLNTEAFF; CDR3 DNA: TGCAGCGTTGACAGGGGGCTTAACACTGAAGCTTTCTTT
J gene: TRBJ1-1; clone size: few; V gene: TRBV30; D gene: NA; CDR3 protein: CAWSESVWVNTEAFF; CDR3 DNA: TGTGCCTGGAGTGAATCTGTTTGGGTGAACACTGAAGCTTTCTTT
J gene: TRBJ2-1; clone size: NA; V gene: TRBV20-1; D gene: TRBD2; CDR3 protein: CSTSGRADEQFF; CDR3 DNA: TGCAGCACTAGCGGGAGGGCCGATGAGCAGTTCTTC
J gene: TRBJ2-1; clone size: NA; V gene: TRBV6-2/TRBV6-3; D gene: TRBD1; CDR3 protein: CASSPRGLGNNEQFF; CDR3 DNA: TGTGCCAGCAGTCCCAGGGGGCTCGGGAACAATGAGCAGTTCTTC
J gene: TRBJ2-5; clone size: NA; V gene: TRBV28; D gene: NA; CDR3 protein: CASARQETQYF; CDR3 DNA: TGTGCCAGCGCACGGCAAGAGACCCAGTACTTC
J gene: TRBJ2-7; clone size: NA; V gene: TRBV5-6; D gene: NA; CDR3 protein: CASSWGLEQYF; CDR3 DNA: TGTGCCAGCAGCTGGGGTCTCGAGCAGTACTTC
J gene: TRBJ1-3; clone size: few; V gene: TRBV5-1; D gene: NA; CDR3 protein: CASSRNSGNTIYF; CDR3 DNA: TGCGCCAGCAGCAGGAACTCTGGAAACACCATATATTTT
J gene: TRBJ2-1; clone size: NA; V gene: TRBV12-3/TRBV12-4; D gene: TRBD2; CDR3 protein: CASSFTGLAYNEQFF; CDR3 DNA: TGTGCCAGCAGTTTTACGGGACTAGCTTACAATGAGCAGTTCTTC
J gene: TRBJ2-7; clone size: NA; V gene: TRBV5-5; D gene: NA; CDR3 protein: CASSLGPEFSYEQYF; CDR3 DNA: TGTGCCAGCAGCTTGGGACCAGAATTCTCCTACGAGCAGTACTTC
J gene: TRBJ2-5; clone size: NA; V gene: TRBV28; D gene: NA; CDR3 protein: CASSPPAGAETQYF; CDR3 DNA: TGTGCCAGCAGTCCCCCTGCAGGCGCGGAGACCCAGTACTTC
J gene: TRBJ2-7; clone size: NA; V gene: TRBV11-2; D gene: NA; CDR3 protein: CASSLDRGGIYEQYF; CDR3 DNA: TGTGCCAGCAGCTTAGATAGGGGGGGGATCTACGAGCAGTACTTC
J gene: TRBJ2-1; clone size: NA; V gene: TRBV6-2/TRBV6-3; D gene: TRBD2; CDR3 protein: CASSPSPLTSGRAAYYNEQFF; CDR3 DNA: TGTGCCAGCAGTCCGTCCCCATTAACTAGCGGGAGGGCCGCCTACTACAATGAGCAGTTCTTC
J gene: TRBJ2-5; clone size: many; V gene: TRBV4-3; D gene: NA; CDR3 protein: CASSQVQGLGKETQYF; CDR3 DNA: TGCGCCAGCAGCCAAGTACAGGGTTTGGGGAAAGAGACCCAGTACTTC
J gene: TRBJ2-1; clone size: NA; V gene: TRBV20-1; D gene: NA; CDR3 protein: CSARPSDRLSYNEQFF; CDR3 DNA: TGCAGTGCTAGGCCTTCGGACAGACTCTCCTACAATGAGCAGTTCTTC
J gene: TRBJ1-2; clone size: NA; V gene: TRBV7-8; D gene: NA; CDR3 protein: CASSSRLGTNYGYTF; CDR3 DNA: TGTGCCAGCAGCTCCCGTTTGGGGACCAACTATGGCTACACCTTC
J gene: TRBJ1-5; clone size: few; V gene: TRBV14; D gene: TRBD1; CDR3 protein: CASSQGGTGPQPQHF; CDR3 DNA: TGTGCCAGCAGCCAAGGGGGGACAGGTCCTCAGCCCCAGCATTTT
J gene: TRBJ2-3; clone size: once; V gene: TRBV5-1; D gene: NA; CDR3 protein: CASVSTDTQYF; CDR3 DNA: TGCGCCAGCGTGAGCACAGATACGCAGTATTTT
J gene: TRBJ2-1; clone size: many; V gene: TRBV4-3; D gene: NA; CDR3 protein: CASSQDRAGEQFF; CDR3 DNA: TGCGCCAGCAGCCAAGACAGGGCAGGGGAGCAGTTCTTC
J gene: TRBJ1-6; clone size: many; V gene: TRBV20-1; D gene: TRBD1; CDR3 protein: CSASRSRGYNSPLHF; CDR3 DNA: TGCAGTGCTAGTCGGTCCAGGGGGTACAATTCACCCCTCCACTTT
J gene: TRBJ1-1; clone size: many; V gene: TRBV5-1; D gene: NA; CDR3 protein: CASSSRTGASTEAFF; CDR3 DNA: TGCGCCAGCAGCAGCCGGACGGGGGCCAGCACTGAAGCTTTCTTT
J gene: TRBJ2-1; clone size: few; V gene: TRBV3-1; D gene: TRBD1; CDR3 protein: CASRLGTGINEQFF; CDR3 DNA: TGTGCCAGCAGACTCGGGACAGGGATCAATGAGCAGTTCTTC
J gene: TRBJ1-1; clone size: few; V gene: TRBV5-1; D gene: NA; CDR3 protein: CASSLIPDLDTEAFF; CDR3 DNA: TGCGCCAGCAGCCTAATACCCGACCTGGACACTGAAGCTTTCTTT
J gene: TRBJ2-1; clone size: NA; V gene: TRBV20-1; D gene: TRBD2; CDR3 protein: CSARPRDYGSYNEQFF; CDR3 DNA: TGCAGTGCTAGACCAAGGGACTACGGCTCCTACAATGAGCAGTTCTTC
J gene: TRBJ2-3; clone size: few; V gene: TRBV24-1; D gene: NA; CDR3 protein: CATSEGSSTDTQYF; CDR3 DNA: TGTGCCACCAGTGAGGGGAGTTCCACAGATACGCAGTATTTT
J gene: TRBJ2-7; clone size: NA; V gene: TRBV3-1; D gene: TRBD2; CDR3 protein: CASSLYSGFSYEQYF; CDR3 DNA: TGTGCCAGCAGCTTATATAGCGGGTTCTCCTACGAGCAGTACTTC
J gene: TRBJ2-7; clone size: few; V gene: TRBV6-2/TRBV6-3; D gene: NA; CDR3 protein: CASSYWGVEQYF; CDR3 DNA: TGTGCCAGCAGTTACTGGGGGGTCGAGCAGTACTTC
J gene: TRBJ2-7; clone size: few; V gene: TRBV7-9; D gene: NA; CDR3 protein: CASSLATGYEQYF; CDR3 DNA: TGTGCCAGCAGCTTAGCAACGGGGTACGAGCAGTACTTC
J gene: TRBJ2-7; clone size: NA; V gene: TRBV2; D gene: NA; CDR3 protein: CASTSLDRPYEQYF; CDR3 DNA: TGTGCCAGCACTAGCTTAGACAGGCCCTACGAGCAGTACTTC
J gene: TRBJ1-1; clone size: many; V gene: TRBV20-1; D gene: NA; CDR3 protein: CSAVIGEGTEAFF; CDR3 DNA: TGCAGTGCCGTAATAGGGGAGGGCACTGAAGCTTTCTTT
J gene: TRBJ2-5; clone size: NA; V gene: TRBV18; D gene: TRBD2; CDR3 protein: CASSRTSGRARETQYF; CDR3 DNA: TGTGCCAGCTCACGGACTAGCGGGAGGGCCCGAGAGACCCAGTACTTC
J gene: TRBJ2-1; clone size: NA; V gene: TRBV20-1; D gene: TRBD2; CDR3 protein: CSARDLGLALNNEQFF; CDR3 DNA: TGCAGTGCTAGAGATCTGGGACTAGCGCTTAACAATGAGCAGTTCTTC
J gene: TRBJ2-7; clone size: NA; V gene: TRBV5-1; D gene: TRBD2; CDR3 protein: CASSSKMTGGAYEQYF; CDR3 DNA: TGCGCCAGCAGCTCGAAAATGACCGGGGGGGCGTACGAGCAGTACTTC
J gene: TRBJ2-4; clone size: few; V gene: TRBV5-1; D gene: NA; CDR3 protein: CASSLDPVGANIQYF; CDR3 DNA: TGCGCCAGCAGCTTGGACCCGGTCGGGGCCAACATTCAGTACTTC
J gene: TRBJ2-1; clone size: few; V gene: TRBV4-3; D gene: NA; CDR3 protein: CASSQEVGAAGGYNEQFF; CDR3 DNA: TGCGCCAGCAGCCAAGAAGTGGGGGCAGCGGGTGGCTACAATGAGCAGTTCTTC
J gene: TRBJ2-5; clone size: few; V gene: TRBV5-1; D gene: NA; CDR3 protein: CASSSQRRETQYF; CDR3 DNA: TGCGCCAGCAGCTCCCAACGGCGAGAGACCCAGTACTTC
J gene: TRBJ1-6; clone size: many; V gene: TRBV12-3/TRBV12-4; D gene: TRBD1; CDR3 protein: CASSSGTGNRSPLHF; CDR3 DNA: TGTGCCAGCAGTTCCGGGACAGGGAATCGTTCACCCCTCCACTTT
J gene: TRBJ2-7; clone size: NA; V gene: TRBV11-2; D gene: TRBD1; CDR3 protein: CASSSPDRGILRGYEQYF; CDR3 DNA: TGTGCCAGCAGCTCCCCGGACAGGGGCATTTTGCGGGGTTACGAGCAGTACTTC
J gene: TRBJ1-1; clone size: many; V gene: TRBV10-3; D gene: NA; CDR3 protein: CAISMVNTEAFF; CDR3 DNA: TGTGCCATCAGCATGGTGAACACTGAAGCTTTCTTT